The 5 T cell receptor beta chains given below trace back to one sample, sequenced in a study of human CD8 memory T cell subsets. Investigators built TCR beta libraries using UMI-labeled 5' RACE. TCRdb re-called the 5' RACE reads and catalogs CDR3 proteins one per entry, DNA excluded. The listing contains 6,500 to 10,000 distinct CDR3 sequences. Sample: CD8+ T cells from PBMCs. All receptors come from a human donor in good health.

The V and J genes are TRBV12-3 or TRBV12-4 and TRBJ2-3; TCRdb outputs TRBD1, but without DNA this stays unchecked. The CDR3 runs to 15 residues. The CDR3 is CASSLGPSGTDTQYF.

The chain combines TRBV3-1 with TRBJ2-7; TCRdb's assignment of TRBD2 cannot be checked, as there is no DNA. This CDR3 comprises 16 residues. The V gene's germline CDR1 is LGHDT and CDR2 YNNKEL (reference sequence). The CDR3 here is CASSQDALAGSYEQYF.

This chain uses TRBV28 with TRBJ2-1; TCRdb reports TRBD2, a call that lacks DNA to check it against. CDR1 is MDHEN, CDR2 SYDVKM, per germline. The CDR3 consists of 17 residues. CDR3 loop: CASSFTAGTLLYNEQFF.

The J gene is TRBJ1-2, the V gene TRBV5-1; TCRdb's D call, TRBD1, is unchecked because there is no DNA. Looked up from germline, CDR1 is SGHRS and CDR2 is YFSETQ. The CDR3 contains 16 residues. The CDR3 is CASSLDLGGSLDGYTF.

The V call is TRBV5-1, the J call TRBJ2-1. The CDR3 is made up of 14 amino acids. CDR1 and CDR2 (germline): SGHRS, YFSETQ. CDR3 residues: CASSPVVTDNEQFF.